This T cell receptor beta chain was sequenced for a study of response to subunit inactivated influenza vaccine (dated by TCRdb to between 2018 and 2020). Study-wide context: The study used deep quantitative T cell receptor repertoire profiling to track responses to a trivalent subunit inactivated influenza vaccine.

The library was made by RT-PCR. The data were produced on an Illumina HiSeq 2500. TCRdb itself trimmed the public reads at Q25 with fastp, ran MiXCR and retained productive beta chains. Under each unique CDR3 protein, matching rows form one entry showing the most common genes and DNA. This sample gives roughly 170,000 distinct CDR3 sequences in total; around 8.8% of them show up just once. The top ten constitute approximately 11% of the sample. A word on this clonotype: What antigen it recognizes has not been identified. No base qualities exist here, and no much larger clone lies one base off it.

Results the study describes overall, beyond this receptor: According to the authors, only a limited number of new T cells may be recruited by each seasonal influenza vaccination.

V lost 1 base and J lost 7 bases; the stretch between them is 18 bases long. The cysteine opens and the phenylalanine closes a CDR3 of 16 amino acids. The CDR3 DNA has 48 bases and is translated from base 1. As encoded in the germline V gene, CDR1 is SGHTA while CDR2 is FQGNSA. The TCR was taken from a man over 45 who received an inactivated influenza vaccine. Donor details come from another sample of the same person, matched by shared clones. The rearrangement combines TRBV7-2 with TRBJ2-3; the D gene is possibly TRBD2, with 6 bases matching. The starting material was non-naive T cells sorted from PBMCs, obtained on the day of vaccination. The cell subset or site label corresponds to: memory T cell fraction. The CDR3 region has the sequence CASSLDVAGPSNTQYF. The sequenced DNA is TGTGCCAGCAGCTTAGATGTGGCGGGACCTTCAAATACGCAGTATTTT.